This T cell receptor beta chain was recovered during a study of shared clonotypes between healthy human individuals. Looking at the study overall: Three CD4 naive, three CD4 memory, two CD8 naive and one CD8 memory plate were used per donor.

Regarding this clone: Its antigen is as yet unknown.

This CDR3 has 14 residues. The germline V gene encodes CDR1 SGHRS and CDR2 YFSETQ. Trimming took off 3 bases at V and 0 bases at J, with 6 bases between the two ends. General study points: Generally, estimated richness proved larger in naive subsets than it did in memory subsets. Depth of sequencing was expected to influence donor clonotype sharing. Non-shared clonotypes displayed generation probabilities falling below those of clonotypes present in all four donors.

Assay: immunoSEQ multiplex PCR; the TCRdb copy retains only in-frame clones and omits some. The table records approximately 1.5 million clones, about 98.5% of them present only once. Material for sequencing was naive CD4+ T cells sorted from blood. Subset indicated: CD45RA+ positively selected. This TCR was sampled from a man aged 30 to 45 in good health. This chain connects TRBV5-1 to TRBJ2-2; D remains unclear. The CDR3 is CASSSNPNTGELFF. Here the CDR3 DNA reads TGCGCCAGCAGCTCGAACCCGAACACCGGGGAGCTGTTTTTT.